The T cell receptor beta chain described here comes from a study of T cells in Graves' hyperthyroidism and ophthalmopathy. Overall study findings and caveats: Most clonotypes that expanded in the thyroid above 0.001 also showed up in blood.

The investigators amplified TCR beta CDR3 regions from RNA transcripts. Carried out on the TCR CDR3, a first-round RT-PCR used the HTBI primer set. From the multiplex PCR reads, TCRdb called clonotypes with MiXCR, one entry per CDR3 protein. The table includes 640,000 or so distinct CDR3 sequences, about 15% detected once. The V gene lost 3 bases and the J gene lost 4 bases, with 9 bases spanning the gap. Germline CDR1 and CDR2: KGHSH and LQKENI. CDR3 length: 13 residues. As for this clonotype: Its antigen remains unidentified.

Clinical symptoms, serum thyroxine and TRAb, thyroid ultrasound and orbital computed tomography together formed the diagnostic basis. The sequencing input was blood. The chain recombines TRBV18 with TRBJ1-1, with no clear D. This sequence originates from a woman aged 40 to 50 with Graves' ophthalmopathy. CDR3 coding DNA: TGTGCCAGCTCACCGACGGAGAGCACTGAAGCTTTCTTT. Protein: CASSPTESTEAFF.